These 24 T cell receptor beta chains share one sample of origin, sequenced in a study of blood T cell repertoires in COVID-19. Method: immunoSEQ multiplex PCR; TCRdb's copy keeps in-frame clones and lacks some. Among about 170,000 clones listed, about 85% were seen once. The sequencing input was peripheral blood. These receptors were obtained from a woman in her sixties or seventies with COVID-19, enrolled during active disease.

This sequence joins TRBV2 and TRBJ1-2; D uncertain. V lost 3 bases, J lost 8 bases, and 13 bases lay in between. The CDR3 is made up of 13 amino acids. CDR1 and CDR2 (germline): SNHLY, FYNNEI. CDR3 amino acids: CASSEVSAAGYTF. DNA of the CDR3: TGTGCCAGCAGTGAGGTGTCCGCGGCCGGCTACACCTTC. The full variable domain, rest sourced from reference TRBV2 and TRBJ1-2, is EPEVTQTPSHQVTQMGQEVILRCVPISNHLYFYWYRQILGQKVEFLVSFYNNEISEKSEIFDDQFSVERPDGSNFTLKIRSTKLEDSAMYFCASSEVSAAGYTFGSGTRLTVV.

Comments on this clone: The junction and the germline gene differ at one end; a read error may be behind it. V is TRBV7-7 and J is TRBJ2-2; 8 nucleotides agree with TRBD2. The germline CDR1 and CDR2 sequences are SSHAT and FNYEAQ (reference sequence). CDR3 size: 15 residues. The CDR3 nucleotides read TGTGCTAGCAGCCCGCAAACGGGGGGGGCCGGGGAGCTGTTTTTT. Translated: CASSPQTGGAGELFF.

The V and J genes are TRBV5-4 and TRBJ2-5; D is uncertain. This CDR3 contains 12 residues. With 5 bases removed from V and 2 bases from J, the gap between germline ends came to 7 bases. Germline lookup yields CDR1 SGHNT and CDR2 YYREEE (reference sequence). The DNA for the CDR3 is TGTGCCAGCAGTTACGAGCAAGAGACCCAGTACTTC. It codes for CASSYEQETQYF.

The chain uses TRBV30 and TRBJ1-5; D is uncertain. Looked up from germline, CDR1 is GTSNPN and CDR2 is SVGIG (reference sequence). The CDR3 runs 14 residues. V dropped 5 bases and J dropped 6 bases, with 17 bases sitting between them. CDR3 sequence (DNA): TGTGCCTGGGCACCTGGACTTCGGGGTCAGCCCCAGCATTTT. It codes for CAWAPGLRGQPQHF.

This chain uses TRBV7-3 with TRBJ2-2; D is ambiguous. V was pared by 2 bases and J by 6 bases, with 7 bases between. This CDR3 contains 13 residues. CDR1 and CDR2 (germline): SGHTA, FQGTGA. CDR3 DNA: TGTGCCAGCAGCTTAGAGATCGCCGGGGAGCTGTTTTTT. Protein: CASSLEIAGELFF.

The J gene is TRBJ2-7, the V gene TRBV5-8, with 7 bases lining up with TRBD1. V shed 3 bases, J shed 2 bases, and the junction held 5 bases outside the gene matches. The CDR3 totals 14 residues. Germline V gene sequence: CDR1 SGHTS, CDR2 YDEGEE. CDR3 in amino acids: CASSYGTATYEQYF. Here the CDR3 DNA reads TGTGCCAGCAGCTACGGGACAGCGACCTACGAGCAGTACTTC.

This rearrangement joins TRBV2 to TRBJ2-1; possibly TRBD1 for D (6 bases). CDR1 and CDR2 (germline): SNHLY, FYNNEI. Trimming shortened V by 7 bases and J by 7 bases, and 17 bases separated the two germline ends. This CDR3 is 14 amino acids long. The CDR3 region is CASIDQGFMNEQFF. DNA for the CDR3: TGTGCCAGCATCGACCAGGGGTTTATGAATGAGCAGTTCTTC.

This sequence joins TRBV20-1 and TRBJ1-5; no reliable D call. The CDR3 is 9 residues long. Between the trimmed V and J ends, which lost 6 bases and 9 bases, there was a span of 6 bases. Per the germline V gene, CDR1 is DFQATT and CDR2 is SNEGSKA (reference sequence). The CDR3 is CSATPPQHF. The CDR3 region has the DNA TGCAGTGCCACACCGCCCCAGCATTTT.

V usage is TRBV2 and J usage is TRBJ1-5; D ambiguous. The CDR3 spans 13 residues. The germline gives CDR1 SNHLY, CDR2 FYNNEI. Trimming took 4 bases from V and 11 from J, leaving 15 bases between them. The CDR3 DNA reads TGTGCCAGCAGTGTACAGCTGGCGGGGACCCAGCATTTT. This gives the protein CASSVQLAGTQHF.

The CDR3 reads CAWSVPGLGFTAEAFF. The CDR3 DNA sequence: TGTGCCTGGAGTGTGCCGGGGTTGGGGTTTACCGCTGAAGCTTTCTTT. The chain has TRBV30 and TRBJ1-1; D is unresolved. CDR3 length: 16 residues. CDR1 GTSNPN and CDR2 SVGIG come from the germline V gene (reference sequence). V dropped 0 bases and J dropped 6 bases, with 20 bases sitting between them.

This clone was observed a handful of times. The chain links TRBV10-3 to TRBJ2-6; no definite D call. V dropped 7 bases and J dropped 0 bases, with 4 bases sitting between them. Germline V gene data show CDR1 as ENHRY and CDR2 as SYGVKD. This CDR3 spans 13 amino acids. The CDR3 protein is CAIIDSGANVLTF. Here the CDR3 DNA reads TGTGCCATCATAGACTCTGGGGCCAACGTCCTGACTTTC.

CDR3 sequence reads: CATSAKIWGGETQYF. Here the CDR3 DNA reads TGTGCCACCAGTGCCAAAATATGGGGGGGGGAGACCCAGTACTTC. J is TRBJ2-5 and V is TRBV24-1; 7 bases fit TRBD2. CDR1 is KGHDR and CDR2 is SFDVKD in the germline V gene. J lost 5 bases, V lost 5 bases, and 10 bases had no gene match. The CDR3 runs 15 residues.

CDR3: CASSQQRGNTIYF. In DNA form, the CDR3 reads TGTGCCAGCAGCCAGCAGCGGGGAAACACCATATATTTT. This chain connects TRBV14 to TRBJ1-3; no clear D gene. This CDR3 has 13 residues. Germline V CDR1 and CDR2: SGHDN, FVKESK. V lost 3 bases, J lost 4 bases, and 7 bases lay in between. Drawing the rest from reference TRBV14 and TRBJ1-3, the complete variable domain is EAGVTQFPSHSVIEKGQTVTLRCDPISGHDNLYWYRRVMGKEIKFLLHFVKESKQDESGMPNNRFLAERTGGTYSTLKVQPAELEDSGVYFCASSQQRGNTIYFGEGSWLTVV.

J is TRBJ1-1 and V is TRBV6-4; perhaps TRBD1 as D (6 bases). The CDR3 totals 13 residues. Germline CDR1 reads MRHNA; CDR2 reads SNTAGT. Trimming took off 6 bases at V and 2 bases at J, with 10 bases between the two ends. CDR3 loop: CASRDSLNTEAFF. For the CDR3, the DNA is TGTGCCAGCAGGGACAGTCTAAACACTGAAGCTTTCTTT.

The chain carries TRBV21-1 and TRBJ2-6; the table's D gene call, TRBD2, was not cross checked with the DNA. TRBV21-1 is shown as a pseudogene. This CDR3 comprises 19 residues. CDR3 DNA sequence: TGTGCCAGCAGCAAAGCGCTATACTATGGGGAGTTCGGGGCCAACGTCCTGACTTTC. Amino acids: CASSKALYYGEFGANVLTF.

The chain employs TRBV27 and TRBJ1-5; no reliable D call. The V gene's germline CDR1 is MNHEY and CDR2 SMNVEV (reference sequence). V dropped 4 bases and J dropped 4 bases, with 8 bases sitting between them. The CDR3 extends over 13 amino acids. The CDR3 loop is CASSSDGNQPQHF. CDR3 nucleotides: TGTGCCAGCAGTTCTGACGGGAATCAGCCCCAGCATTTT.

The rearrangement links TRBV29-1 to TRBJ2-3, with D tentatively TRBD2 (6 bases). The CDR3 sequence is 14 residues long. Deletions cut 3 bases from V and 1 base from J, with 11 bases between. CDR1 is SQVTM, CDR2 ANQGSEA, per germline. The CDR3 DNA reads TGCAGCGTTGAGTGGGGGGAGGGCACAGATACGCAGTATTTT. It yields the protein CSVEWGEGTDTQYF.

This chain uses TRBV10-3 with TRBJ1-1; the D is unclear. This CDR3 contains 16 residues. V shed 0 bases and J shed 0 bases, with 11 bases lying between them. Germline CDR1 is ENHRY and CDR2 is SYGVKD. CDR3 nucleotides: TGTGCCATCAGTGAGTCAGGAGGTTCCGTGAACACTGAAGCTTTCTTT. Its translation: CAISESGGSVNTEAFF.

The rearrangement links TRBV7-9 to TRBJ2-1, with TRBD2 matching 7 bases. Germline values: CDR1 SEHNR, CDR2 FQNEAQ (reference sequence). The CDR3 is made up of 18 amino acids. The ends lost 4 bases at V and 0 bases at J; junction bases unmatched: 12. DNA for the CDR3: TGTGCCAGCAGCTCCTACTCGGGGCGGGGGAGCTCCTACAATGAGCAGTTCTTC. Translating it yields CASSSYSGRGSSYNEQFF.

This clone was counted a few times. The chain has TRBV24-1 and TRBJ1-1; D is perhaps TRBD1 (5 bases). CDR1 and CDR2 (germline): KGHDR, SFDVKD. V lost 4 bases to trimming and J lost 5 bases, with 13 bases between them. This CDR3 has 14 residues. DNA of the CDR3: TGTGCCACCAGTGAAAAAGGGGAGGGAACTGAAGCTTTCTTT. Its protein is CATSEKGEGTEAFF.

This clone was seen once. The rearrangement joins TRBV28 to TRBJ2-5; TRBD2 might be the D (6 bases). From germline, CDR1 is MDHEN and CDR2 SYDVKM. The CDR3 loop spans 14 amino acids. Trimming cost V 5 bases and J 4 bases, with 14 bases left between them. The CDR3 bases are TGTGCCAGCAGTCTCCGGGGAGCGGGAGAGACCCAGTACTTC. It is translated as CASSLRGAGETQYF. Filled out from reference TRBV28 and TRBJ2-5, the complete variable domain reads DVKVTQSSRYLVKRTGEKVFLECVQDMDHENMFWYRQDPGLGLRLIYFSYDVKMKEKGDIPEGYSVSREKKERFSLILESASTNQTSMYLCASSLRGAGETQYFGPGTRLLVL.

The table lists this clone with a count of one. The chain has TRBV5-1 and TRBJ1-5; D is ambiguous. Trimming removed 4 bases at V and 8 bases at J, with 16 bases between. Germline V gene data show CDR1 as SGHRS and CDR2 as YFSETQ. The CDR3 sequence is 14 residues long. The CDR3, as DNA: TGCGCCAGCAGCCTTGGAGAAGGCGCTGAGCCCCAGCATTTT. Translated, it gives CASSLGEGAEPQHF. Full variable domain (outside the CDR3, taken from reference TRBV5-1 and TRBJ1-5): KAGVTQTPRYLIKTRGQQVTLSCSPISGHRSVSWYQQTPGQGLQFLFEYFSETQRNKGNFPGRFSGRQFSNSRSEMNVSTLELGDSALYLCASSLGEGAEPQHFGDGTRLSIL.

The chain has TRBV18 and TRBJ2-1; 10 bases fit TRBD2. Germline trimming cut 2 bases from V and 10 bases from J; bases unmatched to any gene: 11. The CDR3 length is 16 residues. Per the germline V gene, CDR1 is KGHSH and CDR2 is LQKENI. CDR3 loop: CASSPIRGAGGNEQFF. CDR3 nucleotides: TGTGCCAGCTCACCAATCCGTGGAGCGGGAGGGAACGAGCAGTTCTTC.

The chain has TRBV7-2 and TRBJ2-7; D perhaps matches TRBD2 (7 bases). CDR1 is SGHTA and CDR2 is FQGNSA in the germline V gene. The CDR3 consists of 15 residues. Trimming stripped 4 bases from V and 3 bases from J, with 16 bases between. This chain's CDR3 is CASSSGGAAYYEQYF. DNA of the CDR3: TGTGCCAGCAGCTCTGGGGGGGCCGCCTACTACGAGCAGTACTTC.